These 25 T cell receptor beta chains were sequenced from one sample in a study of siplizumab effects on memory and regulatory T cells (dated by TCRdb to the late 2010s). The receptor library was made with the immunoSEQ multiplex PCR assay. Imported from immuneACCESS, the table was reduced by TCRdb to in-frame sequences with V and J called. These copies leave out some clones; in studies compared against another copy, an unresolved V gene accounts for under half, and the cause of the remainder is not known. In this sample the table shows some 100,000 clones, approximately 97% of which occur a single time. The top ten hold under 0.04% of the sample. Sequencing was performed on naive CD4+ T cells sorted from blood. Reading the label with the study, this specimen's cell subset or site is: unstimulated naive T cells. The receptors come from a human donor in good health.

This chain links TRBV18 with TRBJ1-5; D is perhaps TRBD1 (5 bases). CDR1 is KGHSH, CDR2 LQKENI, per germline. V was pared by 5 bases and J by 5 bases, with 16 bases between. The CDR3 spans 15 residues. The chain's CDR3 is CASSGTGSIYQPQHF. The CDR3 coding sequence is TGTGCCAGCTCAGGGACCGGGTCAATCTATCAGCCCCAGCATTTT.

CDR3 region: CASSLGQGDIEQYF. The CDR3 bases are TGTGCCAGCAGCTTGGGACAGGGGGACATCGAGCAGTACTTC. This chain links TRBV5-8 with TRBJ2-5, with TRBD1 matching 9 bases. The J call may be in error: the DNA end matches TRBJ2-7 better. The V gene's germline CDR1 is SGHTS and CDR2 YDEGEE. The CDR3 spans 14 residues.

The rearrangement joins TRBV6-4 to TRBJ2-1, with 10 bases lining up with TRBD2. Per the germline V gene, CDR1 is MRHNA and CDR2 is SNTAGT. The CDR3 is made up of 14 amino acids. The ends lost 2 bases at V and 6 bases at J; junction bases unmatched: 1. The CDR3 is CASSDERGGNEQFF. CDR3 DNA sequence: TGTGCCAGCAGTGACGAGCGGGGGGGCAATGAGCAGTTCTTC.

The chain uses TRBV5-1 and TRBJ2-7, with D possibly being TRBD2 (7 bases). Trimming took off 4 bases at V and 7 bases at J, with 21 bases between the two ends. From germline, CDR1 is SGHRS and CDR2 YFSETQ. The length of the CDR3 is 15 residues. CDR3 nucleotides: TGCGCCAGCAGCGAGGGAGGGACAAACCCCATTGAGCAGTACTTC. Residues: CASSEGGTNPIEQYF.

The chain uses TRBV7-6 and TRBJ2-3; 12 bases agree with TRBD2. With 4 bases clipped from V and 2 bases from J, the junction kept 4 bases outside the gene matches. The CDR3 contains 16 residues. CDR1 and CDR2 from the germline V gene are SGHVS and FNYEAQ. The CDR3 coding sequence is TGTGCCAGCAGCTCGGGACTAGCGGGCGTCACAGATACGCAGTATTTT. It specifies CASSSGLAGVTDTQYF.

The chain recombines TRBV7-2 with TRBJ1-3, with D perhaps TRBD1 (5 bases). Trimming pared 5 bases from V and 4 bases from J, leaving 12 bases between. Germline CDR1 SGHTA, CDR2 FQGNSA. This CDR3 region has 14 residues. CDR3 loop: CASSPYGGGNTIYF. CDR3 coding DNA: TGTGCCAGCAGCCCCTACGGGGGGGGAAACACCATATATTTT.

This chain joins TRBV18 and TRBJ2-5; D remains unclear. Per germline, CDR1 KGHSH and CDR2 LQKENI. The CDR3 is 14 residues long. The ends were cut back, 2 bases at V and 3 bases at J, with 10 bases in the middle. The CDR3 reads CASSPGREKETQYF. Written as DNA, the CDR3 is TGTGCCAGCTCACCAGGAAGAGAAAAAGAGACCCAGTACTTC.

The chain uses TRBV7-3 and TRBJ1-4, with 7 positions matching TRBD1. The CDR3 length is 14 residues. Trimming cost V 2 bases and J 5 bases; bases outside gene matches: 2. Germline CDR1 SGHTA, CDR2 FQGTGA. DNA of the CDR3: TGTGCCAGCAGCTTAGGAGGGGGCAATGAAAAACTGTTTTTT. Protein: CASSLGGGNEKLFF.

The chain recombines TRBV30 with TRBJ1-2; no clear D gene. The CDR3 loop spans 12 amino acids. In germline, CDR1 is GTSNPN, CDR2 SVGIG (reference sequence). The V and J ends lost 4 bases and 3 bases respectively, with 9 bases between them. The CDR3 here is CAWINGYYGYTF. The CDR3 bases are TGTGCCTGGATTAACGGCTACTATGGCTACACCTTC.

The DNA for the CDR3 is TGTGCCAGCAGTTACAGAATAGCCGTGGGGAACACTGAAGCTTTCTTT. This translates into CASSYRIAVGNTEAFF. This chain connects TRBV6-5 to TRBJ1-1; D not certain. V lost 2 bases to trimming and J lost 1 base, with 14 bases between them. CDR3 length: 16 residues. Germline V CDR1 and CDR2: MNHEY, SVGAGI.

The genes are TRBV7-2 and TRBJ2-1, with unresolved D. This CDR3 contains 13 residues. Trimming took off 4 bases at V and 8 bases at J, with 12 bases between the two ends. CDR1 is SGHTA and CDR2 is FQGNSA in the germline V gene. CDR3 sequence (DNA): TGTGCCAGCAGCTCCCGACTTTTAGATGAGCAGTTCTTC. It encodes CASSSRLLDEQFF.

This clone was recorded a few times. Here the CDR3 reads CASSQDRNTEAFF. The CDR3 bases are TGTGCCAGCAGCCAAGACAGAAACACTGAAGCTTTCTTT. The chain uses TRBV16 and TRBJ1-1, with D tentatively TRBD1 (5 bases). Looked up from germline, CDR1 is KGHSY and CDR2 is FQNENV. Trimming removed 2 bases at V and 2 bases at J, with 6 bases between. This CDR3 comprises 13 residues. Full variable domain (outside the CDR3, taken from reference TRBV16 and TRBJ1-1): GEEVAQTPKHLVRGEGQKAKLYCAPIKGHSYVFWYQQVLKNEFKFLISFQNENVFDETGMPKERFSAKCLPNSPCSLEIQATKLEDSAVYFCASSQDRNTEAFFGQGTRLTVV.

The chain links TRBV6-1 to TRBJ1-4; no reliable D call. Trimming shortened V by 6 bases and J by 8 bases, and 16 bases separated the two germline ends. Germline V gene sequence: CDR1 MNHNS, CDR2 SASEGT. The CDR3 extends over 14 amino acids. In DNA, the CDR3 is TGTGCCAGCAGAACTCAGAGTATAAGCGAAAAACTGTTTTTT. Translating gives CASRTQSISEKLFF.

The J gene is TRBJ2-3, the V gene TRBV25-1; perhaps TRBD1 as D (6 bases). Germline V CDR1 and CDR2: MGHDK, SYGVNS. V was cut by 4 bases and J by 1 base, with 9 bases left in between. The length of the CDR3 is 14 residues. This CDR3 reads CASSARTGTDTQYF. DNA for the CDR3: TGTGCCAGCAGTGCTCGGACAGGCACAGATACGCAGTATTTT.

V usage is TRBV10-3 and J usage is TRBJ1-4; D gene unclear. The length of the CDR3 is 15 residues. V dropped 0 bases and J dropped 4 bases, with 9 bases sitting between them. In germline, CDR1 is ENHRY, CDR2 SYGVKD. This chain's CDR3 is CAISESGGNNEKLFF. The DNA of the CDR3 is TGTGCCATCAGTGAGTCGGGAGGGAATAATGAAAAACTGTTTTTT.

This rearrangement joins TRBV6-5 to TRBJ1-2; the D gene is possibly TRBD1 (5 bases). The V gene's germline CDR1 is MNHEY and CDR2 SVGAGI. The V gene lost 0 bases and the J gene lost 0 bases, with 11 bases spanning the gap. This CDR3 comprises 16 residues. The CDR3 coding sequence is TGTGCCAGCAGTTACTCTGGGGGGTTCACTAACTATGGCTACACCTTC. As protein: CASSYSGGFTNYGYTF.

In this sample, this clone turned up once. V gene TRBV4-3 combines with J gene TRBJ1-1; D unclear. Germline loops: CDR1 LGHNA, CDR2 YSLEER. CDR3 length: 15 residues. V lost 0 bases and J lost 1, with 9 bases in between. The chain's CDR3 is CASSQEGVRNTEAFF. CDR3 DNA: TGCGCCAGCAGCCAAGAAGGAGTGCGGAACACTGAAGCTTTCTTT.

The J gene is TRBJ2-6, the V gene TRBV19; D is unresolved. The CDR3 is made up of 16 amino acids. CDR1 is LNHDA and CDR2 is SQIVND in the germline V gene (reference sequence). V lost 3 bases, J lost 1 base, and 10 bases lay in between. CDR3 amino acids: CASSIASLSGANVLTF. CDR3 in DNA: TGTGCCAGTAGTATTGCCAGCCTTTCTGGGGCCAACGTCCTGACTTTC.

The rearrangement links TRBV6-6 to TRBJ1-6; 7 positions match TRBD1. The CDR3 is 15 amino acids. Germline CDR1 MNHNY, CDR2 SVGAGI (reference sequence). V gave up 5 bases and J gave up 7 bases; unmatched junction bases: 8. CDR3 residues: CASSPLGQSNSPLHF. Written as DNA, the CDR3 is TGTGCCAGCAGTCCTTTGGGACAGTCCAATTCACCCCTCCACTTT.

V is TRBV10-3 and J is TRBJ2-7; possibly TRBD1 or TRBD2 for D (6 bases each). The CDR3 totals 13 residues. V lost 3 bases, J lost 6 bases, and 12 bases lay in between. Germline lookup yields CDR1 ENHRY and CDR2 SYGVKD. The CDR3 coding sequence is TGTGCCATCAGTGATCGACAGGAGGGCGAGCAGTACTTC. It specifies CAISDRQEGEQYF.

As DNA, the CDR3 is TGCGCCAGCAGCTTCGGGACAGAGTATTCACCCCTCCACTTT. Encoded protein: CASSFGTEYSPLHF. The rearrangement joins TRBV5-1 to TRBJ1-6, with 7 bases fitting TRBD1. V gave up 2 bases and J gave up 8 bases; unmatched junction bases: 4. Germline values: CDR1 SGHRS, CDR2 YFSETQ. This CDR3 region has 14 residues.

The rearrangement uses TRBV12-5 and TRBJ1-1, with D maybe TRBD1 (6 bases). The germline V gene has CDR1 LGHNT and CDR2 FRNRAP. The CDR3 loop spans 14 amino acids. The V end lost 2 bases, the J end lost 1 base, and 8 bases lay between the germline ends. The CDR3 DNA follows: TGTGCTAGTGGTTTGAAGGGGGGGAACACTGAAGCTTTCTTT. This encodes CASGLKGGNTEAFF.

This rearrangement joins TRBV2 to TRBJ2-2; 11 nucleotides agree with TRBD2. This CDR3 contains 14 residues. Germline V gene lookup returns CDR1 SNHLY and CDR2 FYNNEI. After removal of 8 bases from V and 5 bases from J, the junction contained 4 bases not matched to a gene. The CDR3 loop reads CASGVAGGTGELFF. DNA for the CDR3: TGTGCCAGCGGAGTAGCGGGGGGGACCGGGGAGCTGTTTTTT.

V usage is TRBV5-5 and J usage is TRBJ1-5, with D unresolved. There are 16 residues in the CDR3. Trimming stripped 4 bases from V and 7 bases from J, with 21 bases between. Germline values: CDR1 SGHKS, CDR2 YYEKEE (reference sequence). CDR3 sequence: CASSPLLRAAGQPQHF. DNA for the CDR3: TGTGCCAGCAGCCCTCTTTTACGGGCGGCGGGCCAGCCCCAGCATTTT.

The chain carries TRBV7-3 and TRBJ2-7; D perhaps matches TRBD2 (5 bases). The ends were cut back, 5 bases at V and 2 bases at J, with 19 bases in the middle. This CDR3 is 16 amino acids long. Germline loops: CDR1 SGHTA, CDR2 FQGTGA. CDR3 protein: CASSDGGHGETYEQYF. The CDR3 coding sequence is TGTGCCAGCAGCGATGGCGGGCACGGCGAGACCTACGAGCAGTACTTC.